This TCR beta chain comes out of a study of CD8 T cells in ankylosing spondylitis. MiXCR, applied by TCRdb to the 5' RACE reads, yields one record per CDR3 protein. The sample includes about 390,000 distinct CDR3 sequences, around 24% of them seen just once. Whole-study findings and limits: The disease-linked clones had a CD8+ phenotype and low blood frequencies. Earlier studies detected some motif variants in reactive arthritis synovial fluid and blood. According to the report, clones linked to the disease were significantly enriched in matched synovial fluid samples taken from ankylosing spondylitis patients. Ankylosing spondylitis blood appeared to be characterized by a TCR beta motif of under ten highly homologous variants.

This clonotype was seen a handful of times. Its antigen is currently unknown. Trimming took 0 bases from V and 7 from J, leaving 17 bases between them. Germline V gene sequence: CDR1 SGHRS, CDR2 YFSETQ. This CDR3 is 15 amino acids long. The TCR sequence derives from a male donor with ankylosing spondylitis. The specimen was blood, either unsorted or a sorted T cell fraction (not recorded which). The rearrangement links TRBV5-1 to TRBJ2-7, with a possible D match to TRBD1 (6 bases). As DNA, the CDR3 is TGCGCCAGCAGCTTGGGAGCAGGGGCAGGAAAAGAGCAGTACTTC. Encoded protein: CASSLGAGAGKEQYF.